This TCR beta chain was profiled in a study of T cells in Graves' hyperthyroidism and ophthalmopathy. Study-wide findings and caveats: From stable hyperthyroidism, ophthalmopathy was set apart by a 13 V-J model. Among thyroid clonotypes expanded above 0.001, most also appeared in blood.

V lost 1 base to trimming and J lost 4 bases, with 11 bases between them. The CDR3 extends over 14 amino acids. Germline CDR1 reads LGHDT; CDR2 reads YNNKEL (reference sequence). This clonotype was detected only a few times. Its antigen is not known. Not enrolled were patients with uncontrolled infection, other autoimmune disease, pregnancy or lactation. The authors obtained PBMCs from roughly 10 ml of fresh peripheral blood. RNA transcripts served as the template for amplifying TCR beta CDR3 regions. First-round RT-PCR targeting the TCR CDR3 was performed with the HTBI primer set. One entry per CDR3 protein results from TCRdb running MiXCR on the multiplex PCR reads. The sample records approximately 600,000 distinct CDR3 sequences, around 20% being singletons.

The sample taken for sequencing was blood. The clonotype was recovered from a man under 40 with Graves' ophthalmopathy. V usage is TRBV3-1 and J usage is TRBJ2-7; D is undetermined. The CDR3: CASSQGRRAYEQYF. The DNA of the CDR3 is TGTGCCAGCAGCCAAGGGAGAAGAGCTTACGAGCAGTACTTC.